This TCR beta chain came from a study of OX40 agonist ivuxolimab in advanced cancers. Study outcomes and limitations: Researchers report that CD8+ T cells had, on average, more expanded clones than CD4+. Blood T cells, both CD4+ and CD8+, expanded clonally by week 6 at 0.1 to 3.0 mg/kg.

Germline V CDR1 and CDR2: LNHDA, SQIVND (reference sequence). CDR3 size: 15 residues. Trimming at V came to 3 bases and at J to 6 bases, leaving 6 bases not matched to a gene. Assay: immunoSEQ multiplex PCR; the TCRdb copy retains only in-frame clones and omits some. The sample shows nearly 80,000 clones, approximately 94% of them seen only once. Sampling of blood occurred at baseline, cycle 4 day 1, and cycle 7 day 1. Only one count was recorded for this clone. Its matching antigen is unknown. The sequence derives from an adult with an advanced solid tumor such as melanoma, head and neck, liver or kidney cancer. V usage is TRBV19 and J usage is TRBJ2-2, with 8 bases identical to TRBD1. The input for sequencing was CD4+ or CD8+ T cells sorted from blood, taken in a trial of the OX40 agonist ivuxolimab. In nucleotides, the CDR3 is TGTGCCAGTAGTATCGCCGGGACAGGTTCCGGGGAGCTGTTTTTT. Protein product: CASSIAGTGSGELFF.